These 4 T cell receptor beta chains share one sample of origin, sequenced in a study of tumor-infiltrating lymphocytes in primary liver carcinoma. TCR beta cDNA was reverse-transcribed from 400 to 500 ng of total RNA. The reaction used a constant-region primer and ProtoScript II reverse transcriptase. Nested multiplex PCR, run for three rounds with slightly modified ARM-PCR, yielded TCR beta libraries. Primers for the first two PCR rounds were TRBV1-TRBV30 forward primers and a C-beta reverse primer (roughly 9 cycles per round). TCRdb re-called the multiplex PCR reads with MiXCR, one entry per CDR3 protein. There are almost 200,000 distinct CDR3 sequences in the sample; roughly 61% occur only once, and about 7.1% lies in the top ten. They got blood RNA out of unsorted whole blood and also pulled out germline DNA. Specimen: peripheral blood. The receptor source for this set is a woman aged 55-70 years with primary liver carcinoma and hepatitis B virus infection.

As regards this clonotype: This may come from a read error, since a much larger clone is one base off. In nucleotides, the CDR3 is TGTGCCAGCAGCATCACACAGGGTTCGTGGGAGCAGTTCTTC. This codes for CASSITQGSWEQFF. The gene calls are TRBV12-3 or TRBV12-4 and TRBJ2-1, with D perhaps matching TRBD1 (6 bases). Trimming stripped 6 bases from V and 10 bases from J, with 19 bases between. The CDR3 is made up of 14 amino acids.

The chain has TRBV28 and TRBJ2-1, with 8 positions matching TRBD2. Germline CDR1 reads MDHEN; CDR2 reads SYDVKM. The CDR3 is 15 residues long. Unmatched junction bases numbered 10, after V lost 5 bases and J lost 7 bases. The CDR3 spells CASSTTGTRVNEQFF. The CDR3 DNA reads as TGTGCCAGCAGTACAACCGGGACTAGAGTAAATGAGCAGTTCTTC.

As regards this clonotype: Just one base apart from a much larger clone, this may be a read error. V gene TRBV6-5 combines with J gene TRBJ1-3, with TRBD1 matching 7 bases. V trimming: 6 bases; J trimming: 3 bases; junction bases outside the gene matches: 5. This CDR3 spans 14 amino acids. Germline V lookup: CDR1 MNHEY, CDR2 SVGAGI. The CDR3 loop is CASSRGQNGNTIYF. The CDR3, as DNA: TGTGCCAGCAGCCGGGGACAGAATGGAAACACCATATATTTT.

This clonotype was detected ten times or more. The chain recombines TRBV29-1 with TRBJ1-4, with a weak D call TRBD1 (5 bases). The V end lost 6 bases, the J end lost 0 bases, and 5 bases lay between the germline ends. The CDR3 runs 12 residues. The germline V gene encodes CDR1 SQVTM and CDR2 ANQGSEA. The CDR3 loop is CSVGATNEKLFF. CDR3 coding DNA: TGCAGCGTAGGGGCAACTAATGAAAAACTGTTTTTT.